Included here is one T cell receptor (beta chain) sequence, with context. Trimming left V 3 bases short and J 14 bases short, with 14 bases between. This CDR3 spans 12 amino acids. The sample is drawn from a study of blood T cell repertoires in COVID-19. Study summary: In each case, the material was cDNA or gDNA derived from T cells, B-cell-depleted T cells, or PBMCs.

Clones were read by immunoSEQ multiplex PCR, and TCRdb kept only the in-frame ones, dropping some. The sample lists about 80,000 clones, 78% occurring once. What was sequenced was peripheral blood. The source of this sequence is a human donor in a cohort sampled during active COVID-19. The gene calls are TRBV12-3 or TRBV12-4 and TRBJ2-4; maybe TRBD2 (7 bases). The CDR3 DNA is TGTGCCAGCAGTTTGGGGGGGGCTATGGAGTACTTC. Residues: CASSLGGAMEYF.